This T cell receptor beta chain appears in the sequencing data of a study of blood T cells in healthy people across ages. Study-wide results and caveats: Older individuals had lower TCR beta diversity per million T cells (the decline was roughly linear).

Worth noting for this clonotype: Its antigen is undetermined.

Primers used in a second PCR of about 6 to 11 cycles were a sample-barcoded 5' primer and a J-beta primer mix. TCRdb independently ran MiXCR on the 5' RACE reads; one entry per CDR3 protein. The data hold around 1,000,000 distinct CDR3 sequences, with roughly a quarter observed a single time. CDR3 size: 16 residues. Per germline, CDR1 MGHDK and CDR2 SYGVNS. Trimming took 4 bases from V and 2 from J; bases not matched to a gene: 5. Another study also made use of these data, one on T cells of mothers and their children.

The specimen sequenced was blood. The V call is TRBV25-1, the J call TRBJ2-1, with 10 bases aligning to TRBD2. The sequence came from a girl aged 2-9 years in good health. In DNA form, the CDR3 reads TGTGCCAGCAGTGTCCTTCTAGCGGGAGCCTACAATGAGCAGTTCTTC. The encoded protein is CASSVLLAGAYNEQFF.